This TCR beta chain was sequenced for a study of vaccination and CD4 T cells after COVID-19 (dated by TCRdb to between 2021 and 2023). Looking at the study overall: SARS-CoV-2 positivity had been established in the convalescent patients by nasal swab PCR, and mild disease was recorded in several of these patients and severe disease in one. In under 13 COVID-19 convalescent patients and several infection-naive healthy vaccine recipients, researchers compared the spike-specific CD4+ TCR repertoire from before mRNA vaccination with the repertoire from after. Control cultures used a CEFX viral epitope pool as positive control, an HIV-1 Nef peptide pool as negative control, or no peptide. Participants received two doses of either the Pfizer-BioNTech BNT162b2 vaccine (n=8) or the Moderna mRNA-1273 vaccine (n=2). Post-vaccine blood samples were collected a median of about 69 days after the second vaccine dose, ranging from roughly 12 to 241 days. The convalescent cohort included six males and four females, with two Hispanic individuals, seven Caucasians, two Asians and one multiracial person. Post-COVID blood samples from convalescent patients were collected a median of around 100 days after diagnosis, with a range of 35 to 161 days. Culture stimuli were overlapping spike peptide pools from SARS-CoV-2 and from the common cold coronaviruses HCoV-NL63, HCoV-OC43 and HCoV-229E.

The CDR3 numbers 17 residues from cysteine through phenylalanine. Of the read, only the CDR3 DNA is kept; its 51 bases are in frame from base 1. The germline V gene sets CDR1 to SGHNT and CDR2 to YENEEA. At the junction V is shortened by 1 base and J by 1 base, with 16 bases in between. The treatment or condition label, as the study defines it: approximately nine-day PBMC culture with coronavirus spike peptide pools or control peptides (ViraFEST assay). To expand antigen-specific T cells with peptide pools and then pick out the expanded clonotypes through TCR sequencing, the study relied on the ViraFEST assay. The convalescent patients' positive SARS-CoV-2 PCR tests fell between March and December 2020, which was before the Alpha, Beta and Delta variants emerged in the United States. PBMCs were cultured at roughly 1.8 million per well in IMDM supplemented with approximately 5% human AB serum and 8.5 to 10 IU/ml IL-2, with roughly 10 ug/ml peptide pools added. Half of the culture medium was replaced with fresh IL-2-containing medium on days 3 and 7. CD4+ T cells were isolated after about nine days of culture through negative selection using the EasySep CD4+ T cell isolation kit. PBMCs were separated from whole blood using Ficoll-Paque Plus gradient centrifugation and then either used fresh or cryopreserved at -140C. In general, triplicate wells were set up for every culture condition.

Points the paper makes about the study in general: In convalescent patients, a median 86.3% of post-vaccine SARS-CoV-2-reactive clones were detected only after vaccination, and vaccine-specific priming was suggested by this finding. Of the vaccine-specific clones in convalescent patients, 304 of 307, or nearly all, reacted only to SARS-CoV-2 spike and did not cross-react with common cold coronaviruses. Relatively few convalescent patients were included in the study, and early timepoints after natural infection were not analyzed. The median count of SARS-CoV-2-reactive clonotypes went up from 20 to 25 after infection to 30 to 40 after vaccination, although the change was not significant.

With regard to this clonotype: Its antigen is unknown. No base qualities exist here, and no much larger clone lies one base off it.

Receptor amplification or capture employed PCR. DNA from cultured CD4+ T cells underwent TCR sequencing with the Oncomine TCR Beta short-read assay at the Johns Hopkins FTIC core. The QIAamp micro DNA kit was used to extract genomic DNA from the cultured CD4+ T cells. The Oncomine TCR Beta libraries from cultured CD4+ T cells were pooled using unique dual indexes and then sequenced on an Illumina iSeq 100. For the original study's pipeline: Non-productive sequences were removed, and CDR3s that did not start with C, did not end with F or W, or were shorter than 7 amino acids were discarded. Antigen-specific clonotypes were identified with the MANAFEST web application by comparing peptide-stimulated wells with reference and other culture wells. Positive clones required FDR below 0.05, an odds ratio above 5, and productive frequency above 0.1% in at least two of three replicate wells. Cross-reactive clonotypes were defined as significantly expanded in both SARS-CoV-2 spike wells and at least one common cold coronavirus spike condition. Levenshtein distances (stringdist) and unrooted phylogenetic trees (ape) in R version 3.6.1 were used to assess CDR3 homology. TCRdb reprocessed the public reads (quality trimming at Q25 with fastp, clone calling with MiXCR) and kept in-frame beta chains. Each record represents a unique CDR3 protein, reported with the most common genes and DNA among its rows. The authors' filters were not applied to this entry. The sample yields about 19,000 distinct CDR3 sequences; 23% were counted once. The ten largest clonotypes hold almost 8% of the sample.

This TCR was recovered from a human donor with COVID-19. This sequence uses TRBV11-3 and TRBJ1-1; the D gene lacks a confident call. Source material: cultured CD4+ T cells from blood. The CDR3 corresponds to CASSLVLSGAKNTEAFF. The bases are TGTGCCAGCAGCTTAGTATTGTCAGGAGCTAAGAACACTGAAGCTTTCTTT.